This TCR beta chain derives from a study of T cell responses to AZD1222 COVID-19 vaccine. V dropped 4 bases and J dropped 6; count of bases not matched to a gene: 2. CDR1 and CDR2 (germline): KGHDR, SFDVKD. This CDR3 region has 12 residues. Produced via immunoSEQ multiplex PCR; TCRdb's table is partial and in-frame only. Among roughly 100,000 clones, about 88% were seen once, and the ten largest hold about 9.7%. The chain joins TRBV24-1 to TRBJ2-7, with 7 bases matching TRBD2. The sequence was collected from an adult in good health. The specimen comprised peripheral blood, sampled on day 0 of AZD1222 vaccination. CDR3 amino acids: CATSDPSGEQYF. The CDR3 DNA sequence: TGTGCCACCAGTGACCCTAGCGGCGAGCAGTACTTC.